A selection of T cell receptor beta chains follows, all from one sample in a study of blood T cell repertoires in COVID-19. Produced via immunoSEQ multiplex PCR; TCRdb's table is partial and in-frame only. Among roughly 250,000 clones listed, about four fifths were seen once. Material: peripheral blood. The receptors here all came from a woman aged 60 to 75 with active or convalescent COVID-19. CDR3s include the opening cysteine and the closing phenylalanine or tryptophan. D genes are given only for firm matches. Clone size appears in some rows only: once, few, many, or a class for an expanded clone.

CDR3aa: CASKVQGVNNEQFF; CDR3nt: TGTGCCAGCAAGGTCCAGGGGGTTAACAATGAGCAGTTCTTC; v_gene: TRBV2; abundance: few; d_gene: TRBD1; j_gene: TRBJ2-1
CDR3aa: CASSLQENYGYTF; CDR3nt: TGCGCCAGCAGCTTACAGGAGAACTATGGCTACACCTTC; v_gene: TRBV5-1; abundance: -; d_gene: -; j_gene: TRBJ1-2
CDR3aa: CASWTRPGELFF; CDR3nt: TGTGCCAGCTGGACTAGACCCGGGGAGCTGTTTTTT; v_gene: TRBV6-5; abundance: -; d_gene: TRBD2; j_gene: TRBJ2-2
CDR3aa: CASSRRQGALDEQFF; CDR3nt: TGTGCCAGCAGCCGAAGACAGGGGGCGTTGGATGAGCAGTTCTTC; v_gene: TRBV9; abundance: -; d_gene: TRBD1; j_gene: TRBJ2-1
CDR3aa: CASSIRGTDTQYF; CDR3nt: TGTGCCAGTAGTATAAGGGGAACAGATACGCAGTATTTT; v_gene: TRBV19; abundance: -; d_gene: -; j_gene: TRBJ2-3
CDR3aa: CASSTTGGQNEKLFF; CDR3nt: TGTGCCAGCAGCACTACAGGGGGCCAGAATGAAAAACTGTTTTTT; v_gene: TRBV4-2; abundance: -; d_gene: TRBD1; j_gene: TRBJ1-4
CDR3aa: CAWSIWGQGKHF; CDR3nt: TGTGCCTGGAGTATTTGGGGACAGGGAAAGCATTTT; v_gene: TRBV30; abundance: -; d_gene: TRBD1; j_gene: TRBJ1-5
CDR3aa: CASSLSSQTEAFF; CDR3nt: TGTGCCAGCAGTTTATCATCGCAGACTGAAGCTTTCTTT; v_gene: TRBV27; abundance: -; d_gene: -; j_gene: TRBJ1-1
CDR3aa: CASSQGPDYGYTF; CDR3nt: TGCGCCAGCAGTCAGGGGCCTGACTATGGCTACACCTTC; v_gene: TRBV5-1; abundance: -; d_gene: -; j_gene: TRBJ1-2
CDR3aa: CASRPGTRGEQYF; CDR3nt: TGTGCCAGCCGACCCGGGACTAGGGGCGAGCAGTACTTC; v_gene: TRBV3-1/TRBV3-2; abundance: -; d_gene: TRBD2; j_gene: TRBJ2-7
CDR3aa: CASHRGDTQYF; CDR3nt: TGCGCCAGCCACCGGGGAGATACGCAGTATTTT; v_gene: TRBV4-1; abundance: -; d_gene: -; j_gene: TRBJ2-3
CDR3aa: CASSWTAYTEAFF; CDR3nt: TGTGCCAGCTCGTGGACAGCCTACACTGAAGCTTTCTTT; v_gene: TRBV18; abundance: -; d_gene: -; j_gene: TRBJ1-1
CDR3aa: CASSIRQGGYGYTF; CDR3nt: TGTGCCAGTAGTATCCGACAGGGGGGCTATGGCTACACCTTC; v_gene: TRBV19; abundance: -; d_gene: TRBD1; j_gene: TRBJ1-2
CDR3aa: CSASGYGTTQETQYF; CDR3nt: TGCAGTGCTAGTGGTTACGGGACTACTCAAGAGACCCAGTACTTC; v_gene: TRBV20-1; abundance: -; d_gene: TRBD2; j_gene: TRBJ2-5
CDR3aa: CASHEGQGAGEQYF; CDR3nt: TGCGCCAGCCATGAGGGACAGGGGGCAGGCGAGCAGTACTTC; v_gene: TRBV5-1; abundance: -; d_gene: TRBD1; j_gene: TRBJ2-7
CDR3aa: CASSLALAGVVETQYF; CDR3nt: TGTGCCAGCAGTTTAGCACTAGCGGGGGTAGTGGAGACCCAGTACTTC; v_gene: TRBV27; abundance: once; d_gene: TRBD2; j_gene: TRBJ2-5
CDR3aa: CASSGPDRALVAFF; CDR3nt: TGTGCCAGCAGTGGTCCGGACAGGGCCTTGGTGGCTTTCTTT; v_gene: TRBV9; abundance: -; d_gene: TRBD1; j_gene: TRBJ1-1
CDR3aa: CAISLTGEGNQPQHF; CDR3nt: TGTGCCATCAGTCTAACAGGGGAGGGCAATCAGCCCCAGCATTTT; v_gene: TRBV10-3; abundance: -; d_gene: TRBD1; j_gene: TRBJ1-5
CDR3aa: CASSIDPPGFNQPQHF; CDR3nt: TGTGCCAGTAGTATAGATCCCCCAGGTTTCAATCAGCCCCAGCATTTT; v_gene: TRBV19; abundance: -; d_gene: -; j_gene: TRBJ1-5
CDR3aa: CASTVDAGIYGYTF; CDR3nt: TGCGCCAGCACCGTGGACGCGGGCATATATGGCTACACCTTC; v_gene: TRBV5-1; abundance: many; d_gene: -; j_gene: TRBJ1-2
CDR3aa: CASSSPLAGLSYEQYF; CDR3nt: TGTGCCAGCAGCTCCCCCCTAGCGGGGTTATCCTACGAGCAGTACTTC; v_gene: TRBV7-2; abundance: few; d_gene: TRBD2; j_gene: TRBJ2-7
CDR3aa: CASSRQGYEQYF; CDR3nt: TGTGCCAGCAGCAGACAGGGCTACGAGCAGTACTTC; v_gene: TRBV3-1/TRBV3-2; abundance: -; d_gene: TRBD1; j_gene: TRBJ2-7
CDR3aa: CASSSQGARSNQPQHF; CDR3nt: TGTGCCAGCAGTAGCCAGGGGGCCCGGAGCAATCAGCCCCAGCATTTT; v_gene: TRBV2; abundance: few; d_gene: TRBD1; j_gene: TRBJ1-5
CDR3aa: CASSNNPTGVYSGTQYF; CDR3nt: TGTGCTAGCAGCAACAATCCGACAGGGGTATATTCGGGGACCCAGTACTTC; v_gene: TRBV7-7; abundance: -; d_gene: TRBD1; j_gene: TRBJ2-5
CDR3aa: CASSFKEMNTEAFF; CDR3nt: TGCGCCAGCAGCTTTAAGGAGATGAACACTGAAGCTTTCTTT; v_gene: TRBV5-1; abundance: -; d_gene: -; j_gene: TRBJ1-1
CDR3aa: CASSPGQGWGTDTQYF; CDR3nt: TGTGCCAGCAGCCCAGGACAGGGCTGGGGCACAGATACGCAGTATTTT; v_gene: TRBV7-2; abundance: -; d_gene: TRBD1; j_gene: TRBJ2-3
CDR3aa: CASSSSSLLVNTEAFF; CDR3nt: TGTGCCAGCAGCTCCTCGTCCCTTCTAGTGAACACTGAAGCTTTCTTT; v_gene: TRBV9; abundance: once; d_gene: -; j_gene: TRBJ1-1
CDR3aa: CAWSVRVSISPLHF; CDR3nt: TGTGCCTGGAGTGTACGGGTCTCCATTTCACCCCTCCACTTT; v_gene: TRBV30; abundance: -; d_gene: -; j_gene: TRBJ1-6
CDR3aa: CASSLVGGLYDYGYTF; CDR3nt: TGTGCCAGCAGCTTAGTGGGGGGACTGTATGACTATGGCTACACCTTC; v_gene: TRBV7-8; abundance: -; d_gene: -; j_gene: TRBJ1-2